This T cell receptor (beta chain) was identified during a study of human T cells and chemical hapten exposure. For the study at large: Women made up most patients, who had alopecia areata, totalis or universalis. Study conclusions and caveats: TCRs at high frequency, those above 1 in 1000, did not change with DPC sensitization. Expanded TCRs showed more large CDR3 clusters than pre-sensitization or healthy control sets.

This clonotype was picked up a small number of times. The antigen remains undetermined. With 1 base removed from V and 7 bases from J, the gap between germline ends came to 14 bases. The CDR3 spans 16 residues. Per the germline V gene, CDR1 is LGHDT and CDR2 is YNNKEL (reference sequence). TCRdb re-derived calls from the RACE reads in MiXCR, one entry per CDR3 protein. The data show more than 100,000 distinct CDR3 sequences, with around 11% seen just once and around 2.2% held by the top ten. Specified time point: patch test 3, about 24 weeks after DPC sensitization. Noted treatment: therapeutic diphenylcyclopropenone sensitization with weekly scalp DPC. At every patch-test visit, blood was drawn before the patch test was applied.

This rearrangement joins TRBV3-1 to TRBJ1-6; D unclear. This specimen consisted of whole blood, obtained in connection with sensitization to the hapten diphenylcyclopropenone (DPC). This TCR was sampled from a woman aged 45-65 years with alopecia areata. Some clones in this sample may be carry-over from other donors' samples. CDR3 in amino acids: CASSQVFPGTNSPLHF. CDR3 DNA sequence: TGTGCCAGCAGCCAAGTCTTTCCTGGCACCAATTCACCCCTCCACTTT.